These 22 T cell receptor beta chains were all obtained from the same sample, sequenced in a study of long-term antiretroviral therapy in people with HIV. Sequencing relied on immunoSEQ assay v3.0, run at survey level. Measured with immunoSEQ multiplex PCR; TCRdb has only the in-frame clones, and not every one. This table has roughly 25,000 clones, around three quarters appearing once. This sample comprised unsorted PBMCs, obtained 2.1 years after starting antiretroviral therapy. These receptors all stem from a man aged 25 to 40 with HIV.

The CDR3 coding sequence is TGTGCCAGCAGTGAGGGGGGCTGGGAGACCCAGTACTTC. This sequence encodes CASSEGGWETQYF. V and J are TRBV6-1 and TRBJ2-5; D might be TRBD1 or TRBD2, each matching 6 bases. Germline CDR1 reads MNHNS; CDR2 reads SASEGT. V gave up 3 bases and J gave up 5 bases, with 10 bases separating them. CDR3 length: 13 amino acids.

The count of this clone is one. This chain links TRBV19 with TRBJ2-5; D is perhaps TRBD2 (7 bases). The V gene's germline CDR1 is LNHDA and CDR2 SQIVND (reference sequence). Trimming removed 3 bases at V and 5 bases at J, with 13 bases between. CDR3 length: 14 amino acids. The CDR3 region has the DNA TGTGCCAGTAGTATGGGCGGGGGCGGTGAGACCCAGTACTTC. It yields the protein CASSMGGGGETQYF.

The chain recombines TRBV7-8 with TRBJ2-7; D is unresolved. CDR3 length: 14 amino acids. Trimming cost V 7 bases and J 6 bases, with 19 bases left between them. The germline CDR1 and CDR2 sequences are SGHVS and FQNEAQ. The CDR3 coding sequence is TGTGCCAGCACCCCGACCCCCCAGGAAAGCGAGCAGTACTTC. This encodes CASTPTPQESEQYF.

V usage is TRBV6-4 and J usage is TRBJ2-5; weak D call: TRBD2 (5 bases). This CDR3 is built from 16 residues. The ends were cut back, 0 bases at V and 5 bases at J, with 16 bases in the middle. Germline CDR1 and CDR2: MRHNA and SNTAGT. The CDR3, as DNA: TGTGCCAGCAGTGACTCGAGGACTCCCCTGGTGGAGACCCAGTACTTC. Translated: CASSDSRTPLVETQYF.

The chain joins TRBV28 to TRBJ2-7; the D call may be TRBD1 or TRBD2 (5 bases each). There are 16 residues in the CDR3. The V end lost 3 bases, the J end lost 0 bases, and 15 bases lay between the germline ends. From germline, CDR1 is MDHEN and CDR2 SYDVKM. This CDR3 is CASSLWTGPSSYEQYF. The CDR3 DNA sequence: TGTGCCAGCAGTTTGTGGACGGGGCCTAGCTCCTACGAGCAGTACTTC.

V usage is TRBV5-1 and J usage is TRBJ2-2, with 9 bases identical to TRBD2. Germline-derived CDR1 and CDR2 are SGHRS and YFSETQ. The length of the CDR3 is 18 residues. J was trimmed by 0 bases and V by 0 bases; bases with no gene match: 6. Written as DNA, the CDR3 is TGCGCCAGCAGCTTGGAATTAGCGGGGGCCACGAACACCGGGGAGCTGTTTTTT. Translated: CASSLELAGATNTGELFF. Based on the CDR3 plus reference TRBV5-1 and TRBJ2-2, the full variable domain is KAGVTQTPRYLIKTRGQQVTLSCSPISGHRSVSWYQQTPGQGLQFLFEYFSETQRNKGNFPGRFSGRQFSNSRSEMNVSTLELGDSALYLCASSLELAGATNTGELFFGEGSRLTVL.

This chain uses TRBV2 with TRBJ1-2; D gene ambiguous. This CDR3 is 13 amino acids long. Trimming shortened V by 6 bases and J by 6 bases, and 14 bases separated the two germline ends. Germline V gene lookup returns CDR1 SNHLY and CDR2 FYNNEI. In DNA form, the CDR3 reads TGTGCCAGCAGATCCGGGCCCAATAATGGCTACACCTTC. Translating gives CASRSGPNNGYTF.

The rearrangement joins TRBV29-1 to TRBJ1-2; a weak D match, TRBD1 (6 bases). Germline-derived CDR1 and CDR2 are SQVTM and ANQGSEA. Trimming left V 0 bases short and J 5 bases short, with 19 bases between. The CDR3 length is 16 residues. The CDR3 nucleotides read TGCAGCGTTGAAGACCCAACGGGTAGGGGGAGATATGGCTACACCTTC. Its translation: CSVEDPTGRGRYGYTF.

Here the CDR3 DNA reads TGTGCCTGGAGTGTAAGTCGGGGGGGCAGGGAGCAGTTCTTC. Translation: CAWSVSRGGREQFF. This chain uses TRBV30 with TRBJ2-1; 8 bases line up with TRBD2. With 0 bases clipped from V and 10 bases from J, the junction kept 8 bases outside the gene matches. The germline V gene encodes CDR1 GTSNPN and CDR2 SVGIG (reference sequence). The CDR3 spans 14 residues.

This clone was seen once. J is TRBJ2-3 and V is TRBV6-5, with D possibly TRBD2 on 5 matching bases. V was shortened by 2 bases and J by 2 bases, with 14 bases between the two germline ends. CDR3 length: 16 amino acids. Germline V gene sequence: CDR1 MNHEY, CDR2 SVGAGI. The CDR3 here is CASSYVRELFTDTQYF. DNA for the CDR3: TGTGCCAGCAGTTACGTCCGGGAACTTTTCACAGATACGCAGTATTTT.

V and J are TRBV10-3 and TRBJ2-4, with a possible D match to TRBD2 (6 bases). The CDR3 has 14 amino acids. The V gene's germline CDR1 is ENHRY and CDR2 SYGVKD. V was cut by 0 bases and J by 8 bases, with 11 bases left in between. The CDR3 DNA sequence: TGTGCCATCAGTGAGTCGGGAGGAACGGACATTCAGTACTTC. Its translation: CAISESGGTDIQYF.

This clone was recorded once. The V gene is TRBV27, the J gene TRBJ2-2; 8 bases line up with TRBD1. This CDR3 region has 14 residues. The trim removed 6 bases at V and 4 bases at J, leaving 4 bases unmatched. The V gene's germline CDR1 is MNHEY and CDR2 SMNVEV (reference sequence). This CDR3 reads CASRITGGTGELFF. CDR3 DNA: TGTGCCAGCAGGATTACAGGGGGCACCGGGGAGCTGTTTTTT.

This clone was observed a handful of times. The V call is TRBV6-1, the J call TRBJ2-7; D is unclear. Germline CDR1 reads MNHNS; CDR2 reads SASEGT. Trimming shortened V by 7 bases and J by 5 bases, and 9 bases separated the two germline ends. The CDR3 has 11 residues. Here the CDR3 DNA reads TGTGCCAGCACTCACTTGGACGAGCAGTACTTC. Residues: CASTHLDEQYF.

This chain links TRBV5-1 with TRBJ2-7, with 9 bases that match TRBD1. With V trimmed by 3 bases and J by 3 bases, 7 bases remained unmatched. The germline gives CDR1 SGHRS, CDR2 YFSETQ. This CDR3 contains 15 residues. In nucleotides, the CDR3 is TGCGCCAGCAGCTCTCCGGACAGGGGTGGCTACGAGCAGTACTTC. This encodes CASSSPDRGGYEQYF.

J is TRBJ2-7 and V is TRBV9; 8 bases match TRBD2. The V and J ends lost 3 bases and 5 bases, in that order; junction bases with no gene match: 4. This CDR3 has 13 residues. Germline CDR1 and CDR2: SGDLS and YYNGEE. The CDR3 loop is CASSAGRAHEQYF. The CDR3 region has the DNA TGTGCCAGCAGCGCCGGGAGGGCTCACGAGCAGTACTTC.

V usage is TRBV6-5 and J usage is TRBJ1-5, with unresolved D. V lost 0 bases to trimming and J lost 3 bases, with 6 bases between them. The CDR3 is made up of 14 amino acids. Germline-derived CDR1 and CDR2 are MNHEY and SVGAGI. The CDR3 DNA reads TGTGCCAGCAGTTACTCACCGCTCAATCAGCCCCAGCATTTT. Encoded protein: CASSYSPLNQPQHF.

This chain links TRBV6-4 with TRBJ2-3; TRBD2 matches at 8 bases. In germline, CDR1 is MRHNA, CDR2 SNTAGT. The CDR3 runs to 15 residues. V was clipped by 0 bases and J by 2 bases; unmatched bases: 1. The CDR3 sequence: CASSDSGGATDTQYF. The CDR3 DNA is TGTGCCAGCAGTGACTCCGGGGGGGCCACAGATACGCAGTATTTT.

This clone showed up just once. This chain joins TRBV15 and TRBJ2-5, with 16 bases aligning to TRBD2. The CDR3 extends over 21 amino acids. With V trimmed by 0 bases and J by 5 bases, 15 bases remained unmatched. Looked up from germline, CDR1 is LNHNV and CDR2 is YYDKDF (reference sequence). CDR3 in amino acids: CATSRDPAALGTSGRVETQYF. Written as DNA, the CDR3 is TGTGCCACCAGCAGAGATCCGGCGGCCCTGGGGACTAGCGGGAGGGTTGAGACCCAGTACTTC.

This clone has a handful of counts. J is TRBJ2-3 and V is TRBV6-1; D possibly corresponds to TRBD2 (5 bases). Trimming removed 6 bases at V and 4 bases at J, with 14 bases between. This CDR3 is built from 14 residues. Per germline, CDR1 MNHNS and CDR2 SASEGT. The CDR3 spells CASRSGLAADTQYF. The CDR3 DNA sequence: TGTGCCAGCAGGTCTGGGCTAGCAGCAGATACGCAGTATTTT.

The chain employs TRBV7-2 and TRBJ2-3, with 11 nucleotides matching TRBD2. V shed 6 bases, J shed 5 bases, and the junction held 4 bases outside the gene matches. Per the germline V gene, CDR1 is SGHTA and CDR2 is FQGNSA. The CDR3 has 14 amino acids. The CDR3 coding sequence is TGTGCCAGCAGTATAGCGGGGGGGATAGATACGCAGTATTTT. Its protein product is CASSIAGGIDTQYF.

In this sample, this clone turned up a few times. The chain uses TRBV5-1 and TRBJ2-7, with D perhaps matching TRBD1 (6 bases). Germline V gives CDR1 SGHRS, CDR2 YFSETQ. Trimming removed 4 bases at V and 4 bases at J, with 27 bases between. The CDR3 has 18 amino acids. The CDR3 is CASSEGVRQATAGYEQYF. The CDR3 nucleotides read TGCGCCAGCAGCGAGGGGGTTCGACAGGCCACTGCTGGATACGAGCAGTACTTC. The whole variable domain, remainder taken from reference TRBV5-1 and TRBJ2-7, is KAGVTQTPRYLIKTRGQQVTLSCSPISGHRSVSWYQQTPGQGLQFLFEYFSETQRNKGNFPGRFSGRQFSNSRSEMNVSTLELGDSALYLCASSEGVRQATAGYEQYFGPGTRLTVT.

This clone appeared a few times. The genes are TRBV4-3 and TRBJ1-2; no clear D gene. The V gene's germline CDR1 is LGHNA and CDR2 YSLEER. Trimming took 3 bases from V and 2 from J, leaving 13 bases between them. The CDR3 is 15 amino acids. CDR3 in amino acids: CASSHHSTTNYGYTF. The DNA for the CDR3 is TGCGCCAGCAGCCACCATTCCACAACGAACTATGGCTACACCTTC.